Reported below is one T cell receptor (beta chain). The source of the sample is a study of cytomegalovirus exposure and HLA in healthy donors. The assay was immunoSEQ multiplex PCR, and TCRdb's table has in-frame clones only and misses some. The sample carries around 300,000 clones, over 75% recorded once. CDR3 length equals 15 residues. CDR1 is SGHTA, CDR2 FQGNSA, per germline. The V end lost 5 bases, the J end lost 6 bases, and 20 bases lay between the germline ends. V is TRBV7-2 and J is TRBJ2-7, with TRBD2 as a possible D gene (5 bases). Sample: PBMCs. This TCR came from a woman aged 18-35 years in good health and CMV-seronegative. The CDR3 nucleotides read TGTGCCAGCAGCCGGGATCAAAGACGTGGTAGCGAGCAGTACTTC. It is translated as CASSRDQRRGSEQYF.